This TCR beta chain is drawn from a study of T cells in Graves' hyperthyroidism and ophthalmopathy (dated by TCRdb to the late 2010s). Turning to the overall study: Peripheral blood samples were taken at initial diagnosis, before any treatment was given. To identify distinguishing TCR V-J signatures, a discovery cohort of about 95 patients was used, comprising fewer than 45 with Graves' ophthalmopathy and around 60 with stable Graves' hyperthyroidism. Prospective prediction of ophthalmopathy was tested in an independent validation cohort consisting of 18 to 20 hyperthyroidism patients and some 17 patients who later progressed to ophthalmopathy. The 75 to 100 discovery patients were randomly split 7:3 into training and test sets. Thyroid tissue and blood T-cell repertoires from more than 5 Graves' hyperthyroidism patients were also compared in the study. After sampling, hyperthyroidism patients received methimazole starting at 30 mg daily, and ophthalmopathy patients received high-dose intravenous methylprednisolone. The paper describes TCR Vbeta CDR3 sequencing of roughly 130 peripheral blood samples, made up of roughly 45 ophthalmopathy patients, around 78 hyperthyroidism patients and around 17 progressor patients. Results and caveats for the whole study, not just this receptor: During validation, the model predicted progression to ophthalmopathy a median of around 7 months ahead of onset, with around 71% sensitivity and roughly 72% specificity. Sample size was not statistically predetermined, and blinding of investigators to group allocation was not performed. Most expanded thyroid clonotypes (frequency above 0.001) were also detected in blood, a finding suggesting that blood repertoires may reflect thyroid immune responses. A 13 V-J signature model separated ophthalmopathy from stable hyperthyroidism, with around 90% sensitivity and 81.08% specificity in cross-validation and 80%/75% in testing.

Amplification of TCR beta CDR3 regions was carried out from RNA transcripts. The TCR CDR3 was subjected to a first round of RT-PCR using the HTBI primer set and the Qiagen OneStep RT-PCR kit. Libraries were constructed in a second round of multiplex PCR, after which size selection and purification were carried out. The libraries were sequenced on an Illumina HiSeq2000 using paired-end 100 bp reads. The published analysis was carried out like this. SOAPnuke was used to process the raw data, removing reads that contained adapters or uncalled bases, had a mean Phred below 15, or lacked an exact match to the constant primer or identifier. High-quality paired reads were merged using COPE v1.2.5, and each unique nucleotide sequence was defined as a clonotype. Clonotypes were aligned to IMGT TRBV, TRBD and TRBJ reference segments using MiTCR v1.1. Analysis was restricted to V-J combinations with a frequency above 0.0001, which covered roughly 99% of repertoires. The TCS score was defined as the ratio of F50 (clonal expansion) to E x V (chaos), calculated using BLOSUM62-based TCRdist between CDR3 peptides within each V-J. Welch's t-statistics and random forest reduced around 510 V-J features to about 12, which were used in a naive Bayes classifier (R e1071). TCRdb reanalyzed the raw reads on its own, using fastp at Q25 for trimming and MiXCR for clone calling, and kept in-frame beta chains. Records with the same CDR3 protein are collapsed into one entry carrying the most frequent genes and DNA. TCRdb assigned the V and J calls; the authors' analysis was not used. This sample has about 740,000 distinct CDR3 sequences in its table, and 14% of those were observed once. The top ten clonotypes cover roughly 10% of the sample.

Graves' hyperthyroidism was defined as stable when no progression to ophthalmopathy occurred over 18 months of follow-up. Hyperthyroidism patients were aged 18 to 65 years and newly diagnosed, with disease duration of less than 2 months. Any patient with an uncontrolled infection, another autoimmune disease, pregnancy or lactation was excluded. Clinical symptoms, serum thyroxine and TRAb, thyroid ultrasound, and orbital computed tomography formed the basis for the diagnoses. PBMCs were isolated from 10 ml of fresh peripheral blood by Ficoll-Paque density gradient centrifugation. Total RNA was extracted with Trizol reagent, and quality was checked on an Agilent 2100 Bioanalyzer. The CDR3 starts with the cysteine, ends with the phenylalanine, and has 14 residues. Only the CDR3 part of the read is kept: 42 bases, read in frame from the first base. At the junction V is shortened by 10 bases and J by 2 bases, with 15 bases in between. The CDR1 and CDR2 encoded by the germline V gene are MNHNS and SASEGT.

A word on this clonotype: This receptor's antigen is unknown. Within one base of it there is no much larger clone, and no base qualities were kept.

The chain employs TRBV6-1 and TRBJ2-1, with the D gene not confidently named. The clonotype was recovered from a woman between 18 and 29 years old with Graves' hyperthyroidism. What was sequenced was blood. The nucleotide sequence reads TGTGCCACCAACCAAGGCAGCCCCTACAATGAGCAGTTCTTC. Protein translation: CATNQGSPYNEQFF.